The clone carrying this T cell receptor beta chain was seen ten or more times. Its cognate antigen is unknown. This sample was taken from a study of identical twins. Study-wide findings and caveats: Low generation probability was overrepresented in out-of-frame alpha sequences shared by twins.

Each cDNA held unique molecular identifiers, and template switching gave it a universal primer site. Via MiXCR, TCRdb re-called the 5' RACE reads, giving one row per CDR3 protein. The repertoire has 500,000 to 650,000 distinct CDR3 sequences, about 7.1% of them found once; the top ten carry about 1.6%. V lost 6 bases and J lost 3, with 11 bases in between. CDR3 length: 13 amino acids. Germline V gene data show CDR1 as MGHRA and CDR2 as YSYEKL. These sequences were also reported in another study, on yellow fever vaccine responses in identical twins.

The chain links TRBV4-1 to TRBJ1-2, with D possibly being TRBD1 (5 bases). The source is a woman between 18 and 29 years old in good health. The sequenced sample consisted of PBMCs. The CDR3 loop is CASRDRGHYGYTF. The DNA of the CDR3 is TGCGCCAGCAGAGATCGGGGACACTATGGCTACACCTTC.